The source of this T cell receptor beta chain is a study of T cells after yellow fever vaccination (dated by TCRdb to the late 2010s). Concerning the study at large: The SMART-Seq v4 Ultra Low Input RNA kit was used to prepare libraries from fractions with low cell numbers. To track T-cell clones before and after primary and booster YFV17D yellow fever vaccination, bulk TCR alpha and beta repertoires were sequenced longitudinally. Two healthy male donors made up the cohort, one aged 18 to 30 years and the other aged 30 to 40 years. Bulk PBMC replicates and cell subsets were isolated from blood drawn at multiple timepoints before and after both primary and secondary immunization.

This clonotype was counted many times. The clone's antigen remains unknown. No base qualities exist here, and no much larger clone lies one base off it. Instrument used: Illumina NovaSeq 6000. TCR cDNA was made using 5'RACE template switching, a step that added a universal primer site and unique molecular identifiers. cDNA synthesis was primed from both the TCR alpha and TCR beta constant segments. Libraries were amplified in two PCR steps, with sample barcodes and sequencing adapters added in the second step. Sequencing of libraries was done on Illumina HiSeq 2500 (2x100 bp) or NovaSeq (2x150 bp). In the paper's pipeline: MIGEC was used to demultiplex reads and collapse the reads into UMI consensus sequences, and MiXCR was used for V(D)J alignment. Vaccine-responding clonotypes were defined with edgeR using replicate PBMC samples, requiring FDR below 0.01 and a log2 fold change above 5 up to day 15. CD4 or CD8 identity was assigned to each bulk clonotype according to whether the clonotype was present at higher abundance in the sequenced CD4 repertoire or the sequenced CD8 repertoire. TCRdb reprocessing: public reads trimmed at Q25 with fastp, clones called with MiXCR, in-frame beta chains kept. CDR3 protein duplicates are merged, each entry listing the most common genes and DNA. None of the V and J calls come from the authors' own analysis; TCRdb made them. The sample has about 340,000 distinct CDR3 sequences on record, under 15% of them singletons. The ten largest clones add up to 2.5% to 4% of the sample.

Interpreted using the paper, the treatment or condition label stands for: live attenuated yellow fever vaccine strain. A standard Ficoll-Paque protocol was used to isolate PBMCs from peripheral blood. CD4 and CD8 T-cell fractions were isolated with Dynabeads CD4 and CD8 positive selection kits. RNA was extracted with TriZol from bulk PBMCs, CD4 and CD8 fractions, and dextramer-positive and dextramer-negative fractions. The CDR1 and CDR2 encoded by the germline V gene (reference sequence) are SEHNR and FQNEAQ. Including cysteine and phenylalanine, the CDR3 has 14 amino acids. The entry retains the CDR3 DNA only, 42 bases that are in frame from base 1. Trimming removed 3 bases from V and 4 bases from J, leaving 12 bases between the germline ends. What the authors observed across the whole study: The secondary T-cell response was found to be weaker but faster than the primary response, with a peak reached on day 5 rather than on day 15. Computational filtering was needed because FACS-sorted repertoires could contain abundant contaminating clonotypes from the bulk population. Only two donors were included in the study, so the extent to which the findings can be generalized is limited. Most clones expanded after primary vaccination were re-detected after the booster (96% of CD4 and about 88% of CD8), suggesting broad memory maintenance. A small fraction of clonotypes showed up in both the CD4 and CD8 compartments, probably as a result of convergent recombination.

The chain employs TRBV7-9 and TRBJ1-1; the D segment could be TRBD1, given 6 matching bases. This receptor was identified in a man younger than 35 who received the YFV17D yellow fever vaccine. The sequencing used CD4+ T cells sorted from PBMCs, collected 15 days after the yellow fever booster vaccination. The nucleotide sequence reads TGTGCCAGCAGCTTCGCGGCCAGGGGCACTGAAGCTTTCTTT. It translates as CASSFAARGTEAFF.